Presented here are 13 T cell receptor beta chains from one specimen sequenced in a study of blood T cell repertoires in COVID-19 (dated by TCRdb to 2020 to 2022). Library construction relied on the immunoSEQ multiplex PCR assay. In TCRdb, the immuneACCESS table is reduced to in-frame sequences with V and J assigned. These tables do not hold every clone; where another copy was compared, an unresolved V gene accounts for under half, and the others remain unexplained. Here the sample has 200,000 to 250,000 clones; 84% occur a single time. The ten largest clones take up around 14% of the sample. The sequenced sample consisted of peripheral blood. These receptors came from a human donor in a cohort sampled during active COVID-19.

The chain employs TRBV7-9 and TRBJ2-1; TRBD2 matches at 9 bases. The CDR3 has 14 residues. With V trimmed by 1 base and J by 8 bases, 3 bases remained unmatched. Germline lookup yields CDR1 SEHNR and CDR2 FQNEAQ (reference sequence). The CDR3 region is CASSLVSGSYEQFF. Here the CDR3 DNA reads TGTGCCAGCAGCTTAGTTAGCGGGAGTTATGAGCAGTTCTTC.

The chain combines TRBV10-1 with TRBJ2-3, with 10 bases aligning to TRBD2. CDR1 is WNHNN and CDR2 is SYGVQD in the germline V gene (reference sequence). The CDR3 runs to 16 residues. V shed 6 bases and J 4 bases; nucleotides not matched to a gene: 10. CDR3 protein: CASSPASGRGSDTQYF. The CDR3 nucleotides read TGCGCCAGCAGCCCCGCTAGCGGGAGAGGGTCAGATACGCAGTATTTT.

V and J are TRBV5-1 and TRBJ2-3; 12 bases align to TRBD2. The CDR3 is 16 residues long. Per germline, CDR1 SGHRS and CDR2 YFSETQ. J lost 4 bases, V lost 0 bases, and 3 bases had no gene match. The CDR3 DNA is TGCGCCAGCAGCTTGGATGGACTAGCGGGGCCAGATACGCAGTATTTT. Protein product: CASSLDGLAGPDTQYF.

The chain combines TRBV6-5 with TRBJ1-2; tentative D call: TRBD1 (5 bases). Germline CDR1 is MNHEY and CDR2 is SVGAGI. The CDR3 is made up of 12 amino acids. V lost 2 bases, J lost 5 bases, and 6 bases lay in between. The DNA for the CDR3 is TGTGCCAGCAGTTACCGGGGGTATGGCTACACCTTC. The encoded protein is CASSYRGYGYTF.

The chain couples TRBV19 to TRBJ1-5; unclear D gene. CDR3 length: 20 amino acids. The germline V gene has CDR1 LNHDA and CDR2 SQIVND (reference sequence). Trimming left V 5 bases short and J 0 bases short, with 26 bases between. The chain's CDR3 is CASSFSSDEVWIYSNQPQHF. Here the CDR3 DNA reads TGTGCCAGTAGTTTTTCCAGTGACGAGGTTTGGATCTATAGCAATCAGCCCCAGCATTTT.

This sequence joins TRBV7-9 and TRBJ2-7, with a possible D match to TRBD2 (6 bases). The CDR3 sequence is 11 residues long. From germline, CDR1 is SEHNR and CDR2 FQNEAQ (reference sequence). V gave up 5 bases and J gave up 6 bases, with 8 bases separating them. CDR3 residues: CASSAGFEQYF. CDR3 coding DNA: TGTGCCAGCAGCGCGGGGTTCGAGCAGTACTTC.

Here the CDR3 DNA reads TGTGCCAGCAGTTACGAGGGGGCGCGGGGCAATCAGCCCCAGCATTTT. This gives the protein CASSYEGARGNQPQHF. This chain connects TRBV6-2 or TRBV6-3 to TRBJ1-5; TRBD1 matches at 7 bases. V was pared by 2 bases and J by 2 bases, with 6 bases of the junction left unmatched. The CDR3 extends over 16 amino acids. Per germline, CDR1 MNHEY and CDR2 SVGEGT.

The CDR3 DNA follows: TGTGCCAGCAGCCACGGGGGCGGGAGGGCCCAGGAGACCCAGTACTTC. This sequence encodes CASSHGGGRAQETQYF. J is TRBJ2-5 and V is TRBV11-2; 9 bases map to TRBD2. Germline V gene data show CDR1 as SGHAT and CDR2 as FQNNGV. CDR3 length: 16 amino acids. V lost 5 bases, J lost 5 bases, and 12 bases stayed unmatched.

A few counts support this clone. The CDR3 sequence is CASQGDLNSPLHF. Here the CDR3 DNA reads TGTGCCAGCCAGGGCGACCTAAATTCACCCCTCCACTTT. The rearrangement links TRBV28 to TRBJ1-6, with D perhaps TRBD1 (5 bases). The CDR3 has 13 residues. The ends were cut back, 8 bases at V and 7 bases at J, with 12 bases in the middle. Per germline, CDR1 MDHEN and CDR2 SYDVKM. Together with reference TRBV28 and TRBJ1-6, the CDR3 gives the full variable domain: DVKVTQSSRYLVKRTGEKVFLECVQDMDHENMFWYRQDPGLGLRLIYFSYDVKMKEKGDIPEGYSVSREKKERFSLILESASTNQTSMYLCASQGDLNSPLHFGNGTRLTVT.

This CDR3 is CATSRDLWGEKGYGYTF. In DNA form, the CDR3 reads TGTGCCACCAGCAGAGATCTTTGGGGCGAGAAGGGCTATGGCTACACCTTC. The rearrangement uses TRBV15 and TRBJ1-2, with a tentative D call TRBD1 (5 bases). Germline V gene lookup returns CDR1 LNHNV and CDR2 YYDKDF (reference sequence). This CDR3 has 17 amino acids. Trimming took 0 bases from V and 4 from J, leaving 18 bases between them.

The chain links TRBV29-1 to TRBJ1-1, with 7 bases fitting TRBD1. This CDR3 comprises 14 residues. With 1 base clipped from V and 1 base from J, the junction kept 3 bases outside the gene matches. CDR1 and CDR2 from the germline V gene are SQVTM and ANQGSEA. As DNA, the CDR3 is TGCAGCGTTGAAGGCAGGGGGGAGAACACTGAAGCTTTCTTT. It codes for CSVEGRGENTEAFF. Looking up the rest from reference TRBV29-1 and TRBJ1-1 gives the full variable domain: SAVISQKPSRDICQRGTSLTIQCQVDSQVTMMFWYRQQPGQSLTLIATANQGSEATYESGFVIDKFPISRPNLTFSTLTVSNMSPEDSSIYLCSVEGRGENTEAFFGQGTRLTVV.

Here the CDR3 DNA reads TGTGCCAGCAGCCGGAGTTACTCTGGAAACACCATATATTTT. Translating gives CASSRSYSGNTIYF. V gene TRBV27 combines with J gene TRBJ1-3; D gene ambiguous. The germline V gene has CDR1 MNHEY and CDR2 SMNVEV (reference sequence). The length of the CDR3 is 14 residues. Trimming took off 6 bases at V and 0 bases at J, with 9 bases between the two ends.

J is TRBJ1-5 and V is TRBV18; D is possibly TRBD1 (6 bases). The ends were cut back, 3 bases at V and 6 bases at J, with 9 bases in the middle. The length of the CDR3 is 13 residues. Germline assignment: CDR1 KGHSH and CDR2 LQKENI. For the CDR3, the DNA is TGTGCCAGCTCACCTCAGGGGTTTCAGCCCCAGCATTTT. This codes for CASSPQGFQPQHF. Full variable domain (missing parts from reference TRBV18 and TRBJ1-5): NAGVMQNPRHLVRRRGQEARLRCSPMKGHSHVYWYRQLPEEGLKFMVYLQKENIIDESGMPKERFSAEFPKEGPSILRIQQVVRGDSAAYFCASSPQGFQPQHFGDGTRLSIL.